This T cell receptor beta chain appears in the sequencing data of a study of blood T cell repertoires in COVID-19. Sequencing was performed with immunoSEQ multiplex PCR; in TCRdb, only in-frame clones are kept and a portion is missing. The sample lists approximately 140,000 clones; 80% to 90% were seen once. The CDR3 is made up of 17 amino acids. This sequence was found in a woman aged 55-69 years with COVID-19, enrolled during active disease. The sample consisted of peripheral blood. The chain couples TRBV21-1 to TRBJ1-1. TRBV21-1 is marked as a pseudogene. The CDR3 is CASSARGVVRAYTEAFF. In DNA form, the CDR3 reads TGTGCCAGCAGCGCACGGGGGGTCGTCAGGGCGTACACTGAAGCTTTCTTT.